These 2 T cell receptor beta chains originate from one sample sequenced in a study of T cells after yellow fever vaccination. Via MiXCR, TCRdb re-called the 5' RACE reads, giving one row per CDR3 protein. The top ten hold 14% to 15% of the sample, which has about 630,000 distinct CDR3 sequences, more than 9% seen once. The sample here was PBMCs, taken on the day of the yellow fever booster vaccination. These receptors were obtained from a man aged 30 to 45 who received the YFV17D yellow fever vaccine.

This clonotype was recorded at least ten times. V usage is TRBV7-9 and J usage is TRBJ1-3; D ambiguous. CDR1 and CDR2 from the germline V gene are SEHNR and FQNEAQ (reference sequence). The ends were cut back, 6 bases at V and 3 bases at J, with 18 bases in the middle. The CDR3 totals 16 residues. CDR3 in DNA: TGTGCCAGCAGTTCTCCGGGAACCAGTAATGGAAACACCATATATTTT. This encodes CASSSPGTSNGNTIYF.

The rearrangement joins TRBV11-2 to TRBJ2-2; 8 nucleotides align to TRBD1. V trimming: 2 bases; J trimming: 5 bases; junction bases outside the gene matches: 13. The germline CDR1 and CDR2 sequences are SGHAT and FQNNGV. CDR3 size: 18 residues. The CDR3 DNA follows: TGTGCCAGCAGCTTACCAGGGACAGGAGGGGTCGTGACCGGGGAGCTGTTTTTT. This encodes CASSLPGTGGVVTGELFF.